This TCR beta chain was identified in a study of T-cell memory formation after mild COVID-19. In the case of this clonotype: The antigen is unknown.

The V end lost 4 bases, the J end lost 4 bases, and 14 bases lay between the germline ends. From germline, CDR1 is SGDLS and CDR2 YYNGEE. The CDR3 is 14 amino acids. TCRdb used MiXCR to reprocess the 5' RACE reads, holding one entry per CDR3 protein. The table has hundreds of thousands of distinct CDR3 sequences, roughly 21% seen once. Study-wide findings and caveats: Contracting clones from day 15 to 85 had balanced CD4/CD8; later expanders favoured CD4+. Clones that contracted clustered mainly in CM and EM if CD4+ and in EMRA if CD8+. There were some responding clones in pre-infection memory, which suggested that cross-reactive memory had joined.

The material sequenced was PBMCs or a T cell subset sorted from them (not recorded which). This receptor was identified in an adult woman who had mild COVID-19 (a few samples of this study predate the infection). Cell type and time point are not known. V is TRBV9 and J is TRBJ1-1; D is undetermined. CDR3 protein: CASSSAGSGTEAFF. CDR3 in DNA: TGTGCCAGCAGCTCGGCGGGGAGTGGCACTGAAGCTTTCTTT. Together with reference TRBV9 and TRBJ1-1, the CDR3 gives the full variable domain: DSGVTQTPKHLITATGQRVTLRCSPRSGDLSVYWYQQSLDQGLQFLIQYYNGEERAKGNILERFSAQQFPDLHSELNLSSLELGDSALYFCASSSAGSGTEAFFGQGTRLTVV.